This T cell receptor beta chain was identified in a study of blood T cell repertoires in COVID-19. Turning to the study itself: Acute and convalescent COVID-19 samples came from the United States, Italy and Spain. Sources were T cells, B-cell-depleted T cells, or PBMCs; the material itself was cDNA or gDNA.

Authors' methods: Amplified reference gene primers provided the basis for estimating nucleated cell counts. The method was immunoSEQ multiplex PCR; TCRdb's version includes in-frame clones alone and lacks a portion of them. That table supplies the V and J calls and clone size; D and trimming were determined from the DNA. The sample holds tens of thousands of clones, approximately 80% seen once. Per the germline V gene, CDR1 is MNHNS and CDR2 is SASEGT. The V gene lost 2 bases and the J gene lost 4 bases, with 27 bases spanning the gap. The CDR3 spans 19 residues. The sequencing sample was made of peripheral blood. This TCR came from a human donor in a cohort sampled during active COVID-19. The rearrangement uses TRBV6-1 and TRBJ2-7; tentative D call: TRBD2 (6 bases). CDR3 coding DNA: TGTGCCAGCAGTGAAATAGGGAGAGGAGGGTTGGAGCGATATTACGAGCAGTACTTC. It codes for CASSEIGRGGLERYYEQYF.